This note documents a single T cell receptor (beta chain) sequence. Its specificity is unknown. The data originate from a study of cytomegalovirus exposure and HLA in healthy donors. Clones were read by immunoSEQ multiplex PCR, and TCRdb kept only the in-frame ones, dropping some. This sample carries 250,000 to 400,000 clones, roughly 87% of them seen once, and the ten largest clones take over 1%. This CDR3 comprises 14 residues. CDR1 is SNHLY, CDR2 FYNNEI, per germline. V lost 3 bases and J 8 bases, leaving 13 bases between the germline ends. Study-level results: Confirmation in vitro established that a few CMV-associated chains were specific for CMV antigens. Accounts indicate the classifier identified cytomegalovirus status with strong specificity and sensitivity. The study designated fewer than 200 TCR beta chains cytomegalovirus-associated.

Source material: PBMCs. The clonotype comes from a woman in her 30s in good health and CMV-seropositive. The genes are TRBV2 and TRBJ1-4; D unclear. The CDR3 nucleotides read TGTGCCAGCAGTGAGTCAGGATGGGTCGAAAAACTGTTTTTT. This translates into CASSESGWVEKLFF. The full variable domain, in which reference TRBV2 and TRBJ1-4 provide the parts outside the CDR3, is EPEVTQTPSHQVTQMGQEVILRCVPISNHLYFYWYRQILGQKVEFLVSFYNNEISEKSEIFDDQFSVERPDGSNFTLKIRSTKLEDSAMYFCASSESGWVEKLFFGSGTQLSVL.